Presented here are 25 T cell receptor beta chains from one specimen sequenced in a study of T cell repertoires in cytomegalovirus infection. TCRdb reprocessed the reads with MiXCR, giving one entry per CDR3 protein. Of some 130,000 distinct CDR3 sequences listed, about 31% are singletons. The antigens of these receptors remain unknown. The sequencing here drew on CD8+ T cells from cultured PBMCs, taken from culture after CMV antigen stimulation. Source of these receptors: a human donor in good health (CMV status not recorded). Some clones in this sample may be carry-over from other donors' samples.

V gene TRBV10-3 combines with J gene TRBJ1-1; TRBD1 matches at 8 bases. There are 18 residues in the CDR3. V shed 2 bases, J shed 1 base, and the junction held 12 bases outside the gene matches. Looked up from germline, CDR1 is ENHRY and CDR2 is SYGVKD. CDR3 coding DNA: TGTGCCATCAGTGAGCAACAGGGGGGCAAATCAAGGAACACTGAAGCTTTCTTT. Translating it yields CAISEQQGGKSRNTEAFF.

There are many counts of this clonotype. V usage is TRBV7-8 and J usage is TRBJ2-1, with a tentative D call TRBD2 (5 bases). Germline CDR1 and CDR2: SGHVS and FQNEAQ. There are 16 residues in the CDR3. The germline V and J ends were trimmed by 5 bases and 0 bases, with 14 bases remaining between them. CDR3 region: CASSPMGASSYNEQFF. The CDR3 DNA reads TGTGCCAGCAGCCCTATGGGAGCCAGCTCCTACAATGAGCAGTTCTTC.

This clonotype was detected only a few times. The chain carries TRBV6-2 or TRBV6-3 and TRBJ1-2; TRBD1 might be the D (5 bases). V was clipped by 4 bases and J by 4 bases, with 13 bases between them. The CDR3 has 14 residues. Germline CDR1 reads MNHEY; CDR2 reads SVGEGT. The CDR3 region is CASSSTGSLYGYTF. CDR3 bases: TGTGCCAGCAGTTCAACAGGAAGCCTCTATGGCTACACCTTC.

Ten or more counts support this clonotype. J is TRBJ2-1 and V is TRBV7-3; perhaps TRBD2 as D (7 bases). V was cut by 5 bases and J by 6 bases, with 14 bases left in between. The CDR3 is 14 residues long. Looked up from germline, CDR1 is SGHTA and CDR2 is FQGTGA. The CDR3 coding sequence is TGTGCCAGCAGCCTAGGGGGGGCGGTCAATGAGCAGTTCTTC. Translation gives CASSLGGAVNEQFF.

This chain links TRBV19 with TRBJ1-1, with D tentatively TRBD1 (6 bases). Germline V gene lookup returns CDR1 LNHDA and CDR2 SQIVND (reference sequence). V was clipped by 3 bases and J by 6 bases, with 14 bases between them. This CDR3 contains 14 residues. The CDR3 bases are TGTGCCAGTAGTATCGGGGGACATATCGCTGAAGCTTTCTTT. Protein sequence: CASSIGGHIAEAFF.

The sample holds a few counts of this clonotype. CDR3 nucleotides: TGTGCCAGCTCGGGGGGACAGGGATTTTCTGGGGCCAACGTCCTGACTTTC. It is translated as CASSGGQGFSGANVLTF. The rearrangement uses TRBV12-3 or TRBV12-4 and TRBJ2-6, with 9 bases that match TRBD1. Trimming cost V 8 bases and J 1 base; bases outside gene matches: 9. The CDR3 consists of 17 residues.

Of note for this clonotype: At one end, the junction sequence differs from germline, possibly due to a read error. This sequence joins TRBV5-3 and TRBJ1-5; no firm D call. TRBV5-3 is labeled an ORF, and its function is uncertain. The CDR3 has 18 amino acids. This CDR3 is CTSSSSPSLRAGNQPQHF. CDR3 coding DNA: TGTACCAGCAGCTCATCCCCCTCCTTGCGGGCGGGCAATCAGCCCCAGCATTTT.

This clonotype was found a few times. The chain joins TRBV4-1 to TRBJ2-5, with D hard to call. Germline-derived CDR1 and CDR2 are MGHRA and YSYEKL. V was trimmed by 4 bases and J by 4 bases, leaving 13 bases between them. The CDR3 length is 14 residues. The CDR3 loop is CASSPPQPTETQYF. For the CDR3, the DNA is TGCGCCAGCAGCCCACCGCAACCAACAGAGACCCAGTACTTC.

There are a few counts of this clonotype. The chain links TRBV7-2 to TRBJ1-5, with a possible D match to TRBD1 (5 bases). With 1 base removed from V and 3 bases from J, the gap between germline ends came to 13 bases. The CDR3 loop spans 16 amino acids. Germline CDR1 and CDR2: SGHTA and FQGNSA. The CDR3 DNA is TGTGCCAGCAGCTTAGGGGGGTGGGACTTCAATCAGCCCCAGCATTTT. Translating it yields CASSLGGWDFNQPQHF.

V and J are TRBV5-4 and TRBJ1-5; D uncertain. V dropped 0 bases and J dropped 7 bases, with 11 bases sitting between them. The CDR3 totals 14 residues. Per the germline V gene, CDR1 is SGHNT and CDR2 is YYREEE (reference sequence). The CDR3 DNA reads TGTGCCAGCAGCTTGGCCCCGGGATCCCAGCCCCAGCATTTT. It encodes CASSLAPGSQPQHF.

The rearrangement links TRBV19 to TRBJ1-1; D remains ambiguous. The CDR3 extends over 11 amino acids. The ends were cut back, 8 bases at V and 0 bases at J, with 4 bases in the middle. Germline V lookup: CDR1 LNHDA, CDR2 SQIVND (reference sequence). This CDR3 reads CASGMNTEAFF. CDR3 nucleotides: TGTGCCAGTGGCATGAACACTGAAGCTTTCTTT.

In this sample, this clonotype turned up a few times. CDR3 nucleotides: TGTGCCAGCAGTGAAGTGGGACAGGGGGCGGATGAGCAGTTCTTC. Translating gives CASSEVGQGADEQFF. The rearrangement joins TRBV6-1 to TRBJ2-1, with 12 bases fitting TRBD1. Germline-derived CDR1 and CDR2 are MNHNS and SASEGT. The CDR3 consists of 15 residues. Losses at the gene ends were 1 base for V and 8 bases for J; bases not matched to a gene: 3.

This clonotype was counted between two and nine times. V usage is TRBV7-6 and J usage is TRBJ2-7, with D perhaps assigned TRBD1 or TRBD2 (5 bases each). CDR3 size: 14 residues. The ends were cut back, 1 base at V and 7 bases at J, with 14 bases in the middle. Germline V gene lookup returns CDR1 SGHVS and CDR2 FNYEAQ. The CDR3 loop reads CASSLGGGSGEQYF. The CDR3 DNA follows: TGTGCCAGCAGCTTAGGTGGGGGATCTGGAGAGCAGTACTTC.

The sample holds a few counts of this clonotype. The rearrangement links TRBV9 to TRBJ2-1; 11 nucleotides line up with TRBD2. The CDR3 spans 15 residues. J gave up 5 bases and V 3 bases, and 4 bases lay outside the gene matches. Germline V CDR1 and CDR2: SGDLS, YYNGEE. For the CDR3, the DNA is TGTGCCAGCAGCGCCGGGACTAGCGGAGACAATGAGCAGTTCTTC. It specifies CASSAGTSGDNEQFF.

This chain links TRBV6-4 with TRBJ1-2, with D unresolved. Germline V gives CDR1 MRHNA, CDR2 SNTAGT. The CDR3 totals 10 residues. The V and J ends lost 8 bases and 4 bases respectively, with 5 bases between them. This CDR3 is CASSRYGYTF. CDR3 nucleotide sequence: TGTGCCAGCTCCCGCTATGGCTACACCTTC.

The chain uses TRBV20-1 and TRBJ2-7; tentatively, D is TRBD1 (5 bases). This CDR3 is built from 12 residues. Looked up from germline, CDR1 is DFQATT and CDR2 is SNEGSKA (reference sequence). V lost 6 bases, J lost 0 bases, and 9 bases lay in between. The CDR3 reads CSARVTSYEQYF. The CDR3 DNA is TGCAGTGCCAGGGTTACCTCCTACGAGCAGTACTTC.

This clonotype occurred a few times. The chain combines TRBV12-3 or TRBV12-4 with TRBJ1-3; TRBD1 is a possible D gene (5 bases). The length of the CDR3 is 16 residues. V lost 3 bases to trimming and J lost 0 bases, with 12 bases between them. The CDR3 sequence: CASSFRGRSSGNTIYF. The DNA for the CDR3 is TGTGCCAGCAGTTTTAGGGGACGGAGCTCTGGAAACACCATATATTTT.

This clonotype was detected once. V and J are TRBV19 and TRBJ2-1, with a tentative D call TRBD2 (7 bases). The CDR3 runs to 13 residues. Deletions cut 8 bases from V and 5 bases from J, with 13 bases between. Germline loops: CDR1 LNHDA, CDR2 SQIVND (reference sequence). The DNA for the CDR3 is TGTGCCAGTTCGCGGGGGCCCAACAATGAGCAGTTCTTC. As protein: CASSRGPNNEQFF.

This clonotype was detected a few times. The chain links TRBV27 to TRBJ2-7, with D possibly TRBD1 on 5 matching bases. Per germline, CDR1 MNHEY and CDR2 SMNVEV (reference sequence). The V and J ends lost 7 bases and 0 bases respectively, with 10 bases between them. The CDR3 length is 13 residues. CDR3 amino acids: CASMAGLSYEQYF. The CDR3 DNA follows: TGTGCCAGCATGGCAGGGCTCTCCTACGAGCAGTACTTC.

This clonotype was counted between two and nine times. V and J are TRBV5-5 and TRBJ1-6; 7 bases line up with TRBD1. This CDR3 contains 16 residues. CDR1 and CDR2 (germline): SGHKS, YYEKEE (reference sequence). V lost 3 bases, J lost 6 bases, and 9 bases stayed unmatched. The CDR3 here is CASSSGSQGINSPLHF. Written as DNA, the CDR3 is TGTGCCAGCAGCTCTGGATCACAGGGGATTAATTCACCCCTCCACTTT.

This clonotype was seen at least ten times. The chain has TRBV28 and TRBJ1-2, with 7 nucleotides matching TRBD1. J was trimmed by 0 bases and V by 3 bases; bases with no gene match: 10. Germline V gene data show CDR1 as MDHEN and CDR2 as SYDVKM. This CDR3 is built from 17 residues. CDR3 loop: CASSLGPLGQANYGYTF. In DNA form, the CDR3 reads TGTGCCAGCAGTTTGGGTCCCCTAGGACAGGCTAACTATGGCTACACCTTC.

The rearrangement uses TRBV4-3 and TRBJ1-2; 10 bases line up with TRBD1. V dropped 2 bases and J dropped 2; count of bases not matched to a gene: 2. Germline CDR1 reads LGHNA; CDR2 reads YSLEER. The CDR3 contains 15 residues. The CDR3 loop reads CASSQRTGGNYGYTF. CDR3 DNA sequence: TGCGCCAGCAGCCAAAGGACAGGGGGAAACTATGGCTACACCTTC.

The chain uses TRBV29-1 and TRBJ1-2; no reliable D call. Germline CDR1 is SQVTM and CDR2 is ANQGSEA. This CDR3 is 13 amino acids long. The V end was cut by 4 bases, the J end by 5 bases, with 14 bases between. In DNA, the CDR3 is TGCAGCGTTGTTCTCCCCGCCCCATATGGCTACACCTTC. Its protein product is CSVVLPAPYGYTF.

The chain employs TRBV2 and TRBJ2-3, with D unclear. V lost 10 bases and J lost 0, with 8 bases in between. The CDR3 has 12 amino acids. CDR1 and CDR2 (germline): SNHLY, FYNNEI. The DNA for the CDR3 is TGTGCCATACCCAGCAGCACAGATACGCAGTATTTT. Its translation is CAIPSSTDTQYF.

The chain is built from TRBV6-1 and TRBJ2-3; D is perhaps TRBD2 (5 bases). Germline assignment: CDR1 MNHNS and CDR2 SASEGT. CDR3 length: 15 residues. Trimming left V 0 bases short and J 6 bases short, with 13 bases between. This CDR3 is CASSEAGSLLDTQYF. CDR3 in DNA: TGTGCCAGCAGTGAAGCGGGGAGCCTACTTGATACGCAGTATTTT.